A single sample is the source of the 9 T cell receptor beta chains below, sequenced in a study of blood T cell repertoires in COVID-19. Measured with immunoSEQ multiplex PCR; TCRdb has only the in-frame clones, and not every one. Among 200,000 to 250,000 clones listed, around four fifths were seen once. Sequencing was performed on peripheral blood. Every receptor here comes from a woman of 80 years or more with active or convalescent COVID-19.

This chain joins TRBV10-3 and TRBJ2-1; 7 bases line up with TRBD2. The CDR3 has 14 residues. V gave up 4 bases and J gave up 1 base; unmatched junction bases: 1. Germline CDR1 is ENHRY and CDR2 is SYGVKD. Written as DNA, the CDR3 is TGTGCCATCAGTGGTAGCGGGTCCTACAATGAGCAGTTCTTC. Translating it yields CAISGSGSYNEQFF.

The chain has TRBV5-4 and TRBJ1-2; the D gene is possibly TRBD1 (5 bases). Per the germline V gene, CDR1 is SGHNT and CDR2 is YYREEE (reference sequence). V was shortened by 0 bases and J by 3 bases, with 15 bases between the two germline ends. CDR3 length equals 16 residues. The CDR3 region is CASSLDGPTADYGYTF. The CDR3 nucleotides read TGTGCCAGCAGCTTGGATGGCCCGACAGCCGACTATGGCTACACCTTC.

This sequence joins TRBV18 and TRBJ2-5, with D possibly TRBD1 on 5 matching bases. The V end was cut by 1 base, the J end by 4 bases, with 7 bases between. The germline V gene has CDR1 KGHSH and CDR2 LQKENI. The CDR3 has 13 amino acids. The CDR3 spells CASSPQGSETQYF. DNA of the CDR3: TGTGCCAGCTCACCACAGGGGTCAGAGACCCAGTACTTC.

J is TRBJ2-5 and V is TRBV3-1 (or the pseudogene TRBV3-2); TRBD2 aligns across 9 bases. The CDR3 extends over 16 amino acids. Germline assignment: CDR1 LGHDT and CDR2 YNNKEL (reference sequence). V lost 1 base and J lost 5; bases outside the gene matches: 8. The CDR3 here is CASSQARAGGGETQYF. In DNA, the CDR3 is TGTGCCAGCAGCCAAGCGCGAGCGGGGGGTGGGGAGACCCAGTACTTC.

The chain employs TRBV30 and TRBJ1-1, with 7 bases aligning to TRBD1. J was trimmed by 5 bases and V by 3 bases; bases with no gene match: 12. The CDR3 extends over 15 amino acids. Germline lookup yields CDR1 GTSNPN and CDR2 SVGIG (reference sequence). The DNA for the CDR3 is TGTGCCTGGAGCTCGCGTAGGGGGCGAGGAACTGAAGCTTTCTTT. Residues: CAWSSRRGRGTEAFF.

CDR3 DNA sequence: TGCAGCGTGAGCGAAGGGGGAGGGCCCGCAGATACGCAGTATTTT. It specifies CSVSEGGGPADTQYF. This chain uses TRBV29-1 with TRBJ2-3; D is perhaps TRBD2 (7 bases). Trimming took 6 bases from V and 4 from J, leaving 20 bases between them. This CDR3 is 15 amino acids long. Germline V lookup: CDR1 SQVTM, CDR2 ANQGSEA.

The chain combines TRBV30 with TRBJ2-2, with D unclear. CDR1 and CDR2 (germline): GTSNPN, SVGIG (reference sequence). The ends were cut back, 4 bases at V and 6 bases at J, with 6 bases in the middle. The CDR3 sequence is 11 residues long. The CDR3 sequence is CAWTESGELFF. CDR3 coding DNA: TGTGCCTGGACCGAGTCCGGGGAGCTGTTTTTT.

The CDR3 protein is CASSLAGTGANVLTF. CDR3 DNA sequence: TGTGCCAGCAGCCTCGCAGGGACTGGGGCCAACGTCCTGACTTTC. The J gene is TRBJ2-6, the V gene TRBV6-2 or TRBV6-3; perhaps TRBD1 as D (5 bases). V was shortened by 6 bases and J by 2 bases, with 11 bases between the two germline ends. Per germline, CDR1 MNHEY and CDR2 SVGEGT. CDR3 length: 15 residues.

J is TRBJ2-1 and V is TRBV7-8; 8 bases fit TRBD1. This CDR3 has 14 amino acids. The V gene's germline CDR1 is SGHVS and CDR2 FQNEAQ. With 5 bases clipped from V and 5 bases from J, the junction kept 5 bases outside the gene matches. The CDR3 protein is CASSPDRENNEQFF. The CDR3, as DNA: TGTGCCAGCAGCCCGGACAGGGAAAACAATGAGCAGTTCTTC.